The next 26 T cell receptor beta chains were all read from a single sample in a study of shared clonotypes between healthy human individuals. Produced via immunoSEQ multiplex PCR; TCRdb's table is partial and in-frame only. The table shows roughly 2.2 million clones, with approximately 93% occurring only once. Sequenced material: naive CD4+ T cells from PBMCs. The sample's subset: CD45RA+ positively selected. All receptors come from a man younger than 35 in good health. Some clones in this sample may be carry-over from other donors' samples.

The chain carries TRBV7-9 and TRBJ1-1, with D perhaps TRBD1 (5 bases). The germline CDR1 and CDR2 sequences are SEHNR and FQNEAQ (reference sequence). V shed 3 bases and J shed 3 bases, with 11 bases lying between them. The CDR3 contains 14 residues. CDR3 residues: CASSFSRGDTEAFF. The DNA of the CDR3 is TGTGCCAGCAGCTTCTCCCGGGGGGACACTGAAGCTTTCTTT.

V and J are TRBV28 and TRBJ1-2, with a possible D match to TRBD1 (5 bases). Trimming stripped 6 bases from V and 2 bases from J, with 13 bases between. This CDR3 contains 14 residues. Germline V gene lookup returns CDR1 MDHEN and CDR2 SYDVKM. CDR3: CASRAGTVNYGYTF. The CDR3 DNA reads TGTGCCAGCAGAGCCGGGACGGTCAACTATGGCTACACCTTC.

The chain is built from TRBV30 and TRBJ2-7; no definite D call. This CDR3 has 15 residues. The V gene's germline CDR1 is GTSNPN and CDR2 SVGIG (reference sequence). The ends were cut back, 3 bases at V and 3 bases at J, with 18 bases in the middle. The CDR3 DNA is TGTGCCTGGAGCACAACGTCGCTGACGATCTACGAGCAGTACTTC. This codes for CAWSTTSLTIYEQYF.

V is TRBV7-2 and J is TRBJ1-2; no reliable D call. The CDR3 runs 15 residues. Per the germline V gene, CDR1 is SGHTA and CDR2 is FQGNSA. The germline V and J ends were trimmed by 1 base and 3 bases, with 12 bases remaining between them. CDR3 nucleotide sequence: TGTGCCAGCAGCTTAGTTGGCGGCAGTCACTATGGCTACACCTTC. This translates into CASSLVGGSHYGYTF. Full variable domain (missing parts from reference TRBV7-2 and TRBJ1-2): GAGVSQSPSNKVTEKGKDVELRCDPISGHTALYWYRQSLGQGLEFLIYFQGNSAPDKSGLPSDRFSAERTGGSVSTLTIQRTQQEDSAVYLCASSLVGGSHYGYTFGSGTRLTVV.

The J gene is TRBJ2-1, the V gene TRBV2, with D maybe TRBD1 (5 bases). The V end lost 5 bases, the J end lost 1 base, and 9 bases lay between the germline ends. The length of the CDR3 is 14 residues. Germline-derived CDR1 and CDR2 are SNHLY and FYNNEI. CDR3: CASSPQVSYNEQFF. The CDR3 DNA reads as TGTGCCAGCAGTCCACAGGTATCCTACAATGAGCAGTTCTTC.

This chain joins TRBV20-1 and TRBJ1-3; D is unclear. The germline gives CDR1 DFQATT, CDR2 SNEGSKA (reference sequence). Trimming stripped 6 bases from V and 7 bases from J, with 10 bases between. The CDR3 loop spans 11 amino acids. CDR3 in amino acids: CSASGRNTIYF. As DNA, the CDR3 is TGCAGTGCGAGTGGGCGGAACACCATATATTTT.

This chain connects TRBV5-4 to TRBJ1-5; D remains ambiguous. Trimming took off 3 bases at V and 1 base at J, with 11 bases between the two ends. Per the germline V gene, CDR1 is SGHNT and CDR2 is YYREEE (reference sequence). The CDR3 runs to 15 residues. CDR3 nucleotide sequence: TGTGCCAGCAGCTCCGACCCGGGAAGCAATCAGCCCCAGCATTTT. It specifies CASSSDPGSNQPQHF.

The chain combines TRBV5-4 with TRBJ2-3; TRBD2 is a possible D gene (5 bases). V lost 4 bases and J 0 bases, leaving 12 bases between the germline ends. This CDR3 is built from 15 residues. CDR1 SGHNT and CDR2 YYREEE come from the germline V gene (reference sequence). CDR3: CASSRTFPSTDTQYF. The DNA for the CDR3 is TGTGCCAGCAGCAGGACTTTTCCTAGCACAGATACGCAGTATTTT.

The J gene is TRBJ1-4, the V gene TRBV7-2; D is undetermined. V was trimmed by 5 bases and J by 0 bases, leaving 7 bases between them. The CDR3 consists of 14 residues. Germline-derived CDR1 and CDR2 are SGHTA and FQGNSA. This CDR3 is CASSLFTTNEKLFF. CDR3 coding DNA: TGTGCCAGCAGCCTCTTCACAACTAATGAAAAACTGTTTTTT.

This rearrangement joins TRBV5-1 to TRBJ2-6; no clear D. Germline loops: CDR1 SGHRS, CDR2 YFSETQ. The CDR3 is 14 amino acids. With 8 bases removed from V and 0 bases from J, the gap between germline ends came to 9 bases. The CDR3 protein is CASQRTSGANVLTF. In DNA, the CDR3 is TGCGCCAGTCAGCGTACCTCTGGGGCCAACGTCCTGACTTTC.

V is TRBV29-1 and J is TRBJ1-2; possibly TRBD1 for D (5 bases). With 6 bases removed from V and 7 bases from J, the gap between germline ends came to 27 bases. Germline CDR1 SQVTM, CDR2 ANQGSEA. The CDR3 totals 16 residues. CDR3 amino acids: CSVNRDLPSQEVGYTF. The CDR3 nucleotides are TGCAGCGTCAACCGGGACCTCCCCAGCCAGGAGGTTGGCTACACCTTC.

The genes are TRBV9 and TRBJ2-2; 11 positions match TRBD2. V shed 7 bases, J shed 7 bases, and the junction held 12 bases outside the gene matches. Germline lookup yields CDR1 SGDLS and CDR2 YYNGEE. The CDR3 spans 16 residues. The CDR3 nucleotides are TGTGCCAGCGGCATAAACCCCGGACTAGCGGGCGGGGAGCTGTTTTTT. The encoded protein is CASGINPGLAGGELFF.

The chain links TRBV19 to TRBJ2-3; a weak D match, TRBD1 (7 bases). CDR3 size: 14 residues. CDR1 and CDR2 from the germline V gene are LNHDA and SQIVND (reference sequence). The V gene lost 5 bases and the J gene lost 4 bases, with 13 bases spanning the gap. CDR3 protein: CASSQGGEPDTQYF. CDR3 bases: TGTGCCAGTAGTCAGGGGGGCGAACCAGATACGCAGTATTTT.

Written as DNA, the CDR3 is TGCGCCAGCAGCGACAGGGCCACCGGGGAGCTGTTTTTT. Translating gives CASSDRATGELFF. The chain employs TRBV5-1 and TRBJ2-2; 7 positions match TRBD1. This CDR3 spans 13 amino acids. Germline CDR1 reads SGHRS; CDR2 reads YFSETQ. V dropped 4 bases and J dropped 4; count of bases not matched to a gene: 1.

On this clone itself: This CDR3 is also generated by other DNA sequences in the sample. CDR3 DNA sequence: TGTGCCAGCAGAAGGACAGGGGACTCTGGAAACACCATATATTTT. It translates to CASRRTGDSGNTIYF. The chain uses TRBV6-5 and TRBJ1-3, with 9 positions matching TRBD1. J was trimmed by 0 bases and V by 6 bases; bases with no gene match: 3. Germline CDR1 is MNHEY and CDR2 is SVGAGI. This CDR3 has 15 amino acids.

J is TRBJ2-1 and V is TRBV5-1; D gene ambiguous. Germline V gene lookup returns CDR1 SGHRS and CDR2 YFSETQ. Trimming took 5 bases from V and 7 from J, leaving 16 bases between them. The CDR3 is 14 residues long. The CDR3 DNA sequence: TGCGCCAGCAGGCCGGGTCCTGACACGAATGAGCAGTTCTTC. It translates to CASRPGPDTNEQFF.

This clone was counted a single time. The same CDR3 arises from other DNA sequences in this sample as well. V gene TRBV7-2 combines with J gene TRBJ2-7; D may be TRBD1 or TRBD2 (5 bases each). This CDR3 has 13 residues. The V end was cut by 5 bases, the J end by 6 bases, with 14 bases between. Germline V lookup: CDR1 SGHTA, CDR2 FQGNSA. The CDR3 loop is CASSLERGSEQYF. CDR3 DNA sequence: TGTGCCAGCAGCCTTGAGAGGGGAAGCGAGCAGTACTTC.

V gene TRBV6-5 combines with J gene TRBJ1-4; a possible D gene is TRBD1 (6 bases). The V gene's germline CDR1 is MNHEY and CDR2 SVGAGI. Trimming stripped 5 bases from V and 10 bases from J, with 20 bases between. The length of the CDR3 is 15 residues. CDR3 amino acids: CASSPHGQWAGKLFF. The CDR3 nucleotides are TGTGCCAGCAGTCCTCATGGACAGTGGGCCGGAAAACTGTTTTTT.

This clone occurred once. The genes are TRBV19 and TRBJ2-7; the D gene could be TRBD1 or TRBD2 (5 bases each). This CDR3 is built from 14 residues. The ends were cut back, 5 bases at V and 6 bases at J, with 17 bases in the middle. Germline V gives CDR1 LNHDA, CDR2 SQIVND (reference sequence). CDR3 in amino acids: CASSVGRRAGEQYF. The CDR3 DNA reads TGTGCCAGTAGTGTGGGACGTAGGGCCGGCGAGCAGTACTTC. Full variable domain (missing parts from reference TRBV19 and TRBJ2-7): DGGITQSPKYLFRKEGQNVTLSCEQNLNHDAMYWYRQDPGQGLRLIYYSQIVNDFQKGDIAEGYSVSREKKESFPLTVTSAQKNPTAFYLCASSVGRRAGEQYFGPGTRLTVT.

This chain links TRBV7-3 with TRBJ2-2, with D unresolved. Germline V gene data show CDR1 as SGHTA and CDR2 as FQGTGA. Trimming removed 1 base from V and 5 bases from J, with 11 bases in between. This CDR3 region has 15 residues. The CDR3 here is CASSLIPARTGELFF. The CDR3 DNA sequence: TGTGCCAGCAGCTTAATCCCAGCTAGGACCGGGGAGCTGTTTTTT.

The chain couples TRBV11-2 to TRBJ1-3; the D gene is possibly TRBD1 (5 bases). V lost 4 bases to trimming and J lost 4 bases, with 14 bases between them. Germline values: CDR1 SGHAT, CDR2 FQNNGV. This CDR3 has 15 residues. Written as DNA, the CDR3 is TGTGCCAGCAGCTACAGACCCAGGGCCGGAAACACCATATATTTT. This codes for CASSYRPRAGNTIYF.

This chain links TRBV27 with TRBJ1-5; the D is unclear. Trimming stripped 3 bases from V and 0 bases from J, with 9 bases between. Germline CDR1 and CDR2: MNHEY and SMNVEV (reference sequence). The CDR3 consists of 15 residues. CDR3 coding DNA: TGTGCCAGCAGTTTCGAAGGTTATAGCAATCAGCCCCAGCATTTT. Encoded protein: CASSFEGYSNQPQHF.

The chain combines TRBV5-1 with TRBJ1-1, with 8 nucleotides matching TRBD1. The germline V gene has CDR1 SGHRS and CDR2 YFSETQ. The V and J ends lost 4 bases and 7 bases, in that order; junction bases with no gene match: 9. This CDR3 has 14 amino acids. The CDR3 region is CASSLDRVGGEAFF. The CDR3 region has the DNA TGCGCCAGCAGCCTGGACAGGGTCGGCGGTGAAGCTTTCTTT. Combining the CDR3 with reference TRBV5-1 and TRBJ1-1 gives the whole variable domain KAGVTQTPRYLIKTRGQQVTLSCSPISGHRSVSWYQQTPGQGLQFLFEYFSETQRNKGNFPGRFSGRQFSNSRSEMNVSTLELGDSALYLCASSLDRVGGEAFFGQGTRLTVV.

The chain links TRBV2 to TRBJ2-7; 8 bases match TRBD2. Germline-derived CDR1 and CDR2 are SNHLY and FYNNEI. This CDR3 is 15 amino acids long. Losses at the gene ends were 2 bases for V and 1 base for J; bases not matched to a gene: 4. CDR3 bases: TGTGCCAGCAGTGAATCCCGACTAGCGTCCTACGAGCAGTACTTC. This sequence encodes CASSESRLASYEQYF.

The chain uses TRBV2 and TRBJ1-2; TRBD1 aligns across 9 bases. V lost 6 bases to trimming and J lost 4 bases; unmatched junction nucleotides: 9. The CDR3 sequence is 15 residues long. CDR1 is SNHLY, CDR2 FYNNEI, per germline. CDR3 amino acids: CASRGDREGGYGYTF. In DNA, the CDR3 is TGTGCCAGCAGGGGGGACAGGGAAGGCGGCTATGGCTACACCTTC.

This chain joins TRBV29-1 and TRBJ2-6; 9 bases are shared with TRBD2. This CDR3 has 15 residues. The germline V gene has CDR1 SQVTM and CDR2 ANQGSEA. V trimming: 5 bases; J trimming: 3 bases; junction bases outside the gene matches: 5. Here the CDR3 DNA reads TGCAGCGTTCCCGGGACTAGCTTTGGGGCCAACGTCCTGACTTTC. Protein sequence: CSVPGTSFGANVLTF. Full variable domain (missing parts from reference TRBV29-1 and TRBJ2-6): SAVISQKPSRDICQRGTSLTIQCQVDSQVTMMFWYRQQPGQSLTLIATANQGSEATYESGFVIDKFPISRPNLTFSTLTVSNMSPEDSSIYLCSVPGTSFGANVLTFGAGSRLTVL.